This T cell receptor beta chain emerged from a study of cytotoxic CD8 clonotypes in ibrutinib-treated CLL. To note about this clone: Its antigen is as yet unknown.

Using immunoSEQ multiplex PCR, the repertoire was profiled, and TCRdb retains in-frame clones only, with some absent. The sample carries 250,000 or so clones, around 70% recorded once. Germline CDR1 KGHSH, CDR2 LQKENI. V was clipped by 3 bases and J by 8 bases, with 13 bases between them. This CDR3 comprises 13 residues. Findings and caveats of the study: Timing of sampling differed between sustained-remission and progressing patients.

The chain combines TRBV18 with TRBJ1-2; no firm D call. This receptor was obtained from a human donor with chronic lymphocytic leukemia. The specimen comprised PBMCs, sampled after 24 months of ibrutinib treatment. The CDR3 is CASSPYGLEGYTF. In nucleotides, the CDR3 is TGTGCCAGCTCACCTTACGGGTTGGAGGGCTACACCTTC.